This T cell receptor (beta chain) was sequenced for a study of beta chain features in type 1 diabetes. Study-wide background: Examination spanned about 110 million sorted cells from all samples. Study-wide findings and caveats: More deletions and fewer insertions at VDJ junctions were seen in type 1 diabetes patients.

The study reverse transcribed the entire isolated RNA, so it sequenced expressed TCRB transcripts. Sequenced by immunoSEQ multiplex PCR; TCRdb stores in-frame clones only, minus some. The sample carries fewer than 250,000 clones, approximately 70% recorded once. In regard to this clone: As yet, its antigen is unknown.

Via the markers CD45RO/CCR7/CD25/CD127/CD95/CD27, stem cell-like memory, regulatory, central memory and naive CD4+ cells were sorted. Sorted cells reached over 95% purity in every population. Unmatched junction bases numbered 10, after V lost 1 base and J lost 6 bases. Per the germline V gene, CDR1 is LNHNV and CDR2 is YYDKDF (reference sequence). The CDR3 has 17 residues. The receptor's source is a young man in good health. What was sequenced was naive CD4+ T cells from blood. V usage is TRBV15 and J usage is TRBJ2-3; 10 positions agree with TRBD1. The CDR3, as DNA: TGTGCCACCAGCAGAGGGTTGACAGGGGGCACAGGGGATACGCAGTATTTT. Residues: CATSRGLTGGTGDTQYF.